The 20 T cell receptor beta chains presented below share a single source sample, sequenced in a study of neurological immune-mediated disorders (dated by TCRdb to the late 2010s). Read against the paper, the sample's time point label means: longitudinal time-point 2. The protocol used for the library was 5' RACE. TCRdb shows the sequencer as Illumina HiSeq 2500. TCRdb trimmed public reads at Q25 via fastp, called clones via MiXCR and kept in-frame beta chains. Each record represents a unique CDR3 protein, reported with the most common genes and DNA among its rows. For this sample the table gives around 49,000 distinct CDR3 sequences, of which around 13% were detected only once. The top ten clonotypes cover 4.5% of the sample. The specimen was PBMCs. These receptors all come from a male donor with HTLV-1-associated myelopathy (HAM/TSP).

The chain carries TRBV7-6 and TRBJ2-3, with D perhaps matching TRBD2 (5 bases). Trimming took 5 bases from V and 4 from J, leaving 10 bases between them. Germline CDR1 reads SGHVS; CDR2 reads FNYEAQ. The CDR3 spans 13 residues. The chain's CDR3 is CASSPGLADTQYF. As DNA, the CDR3 is TGTGCCAGCAGCCCCGGACTTGCAGATACGCAGTATTTT.

This clonotype occurred many times. The chain joins TRBV5-6 to TRBJ2-1; D gene uncertain. Per germline, CDR1 SGHDT and CDR2 YYEEEE. The CDR3 has 13 amino acids. V dropped 0 bases and J dropped 6 bases, with 7 bases sitting between them. This CDR3 is CASSLDPGNEQFF. CDR3 nucleotide sequence: TGTGCCAGCAGCTTGGATCCAGGCAATGAGCAGTTCTTC.

This clonotype has more than one count but fewer than ten. This chain connects TRBV20-1 to TRBJ2-7; TRBD2 matches 8 bases. Germline V gene data show CDR1 as DFQATT and CDR2 as SNEGSKA (reference sequence). The ends lost 0 bases at V and 2 bases at J; junction bases unmatched: 9. This CDR3 spans 16 amino acids. CDR3 DNA sequence: TGCAGTGCTAGAGATCTCACTGGGACTAGGACCTACGAGCAGTACTTC. Translation gives CSARDLTGTRTYEQYF.

This clonotype was counted between two and nine times. This rearrangement joins TRBV20-1 to TRBJ2-7; D might be TRBD1 or TRBD2, each matching 5 bases. V dropped 1 base and J dropped 4 bases, with 8 bases sitting between them. This CDR3 comprises 12 residues. Looked up from germline, CDR1 is DFQATT and CDR2 is SNEGSKA (reference sequence). In DNA form, the CDR3 reads TGCAGTGCTAGAGCCAGGGAGTACGAGCAGTACTTC. Translating gives CSARAREYEQYF.

The chain couples TRBV5-6 to TRBJ1-5, with TRBD1 identical over 10 bases. Germline V gives CDR1 SGHDT, CDR2 YYEEEE. This CDR3 has 17 amino acids. Trimming at V came to 3 bases and at J to 3 bases, leaving 9 bases not matched to a gene. In DNA form, the CDR3 reads TGTGCCAGCAGCTCCATAAGACAGGGGGCCTACAATCAGCCCCAGCATTTT. Translating it yields CASSSIRQGAYNQPQHF. Full variable domain (missing parts from reference TRBV5-6 and TRBJ1-5): DAGVTQSPTHLIKTRGQQVTLRCSPKSGHDTVSWYQQALGQGPQFIFQYYEEEERQRGNFPDRFSGHQFPNYSSELNVNALLLGDSALYLCASSSIRQGAYNQPQHFGDGTRLSIL.

This clonotype was picked up a small number of times. A much larger clone lies a single base off, so this may be a read error. The chain is built from TRBV12-3 or TRBV12-4 and TRBJ2-1, with 7 bases lining up with TRBD1. The CDR3 spans 17 residues. V was clipped by 4 bases and J by 8 bases; unmatched bases: 17. The CDR3 DNA sequence: TGTGCCAGCAGTTCGTCTTTCCGGGACAGCCGGACCCATGAGCAGTTCTTC. Its protein is CASSSSFRDSRTHEQFF.

This clonotype showed up just a few times. CDR3 region: CASSQTSIYEQYF. Here the CDR3 DNA reads TGTGCCAGCAGCCAAACCAGTATTTACGAGCAGTACTTC. The chain couples TRBV11-2 to TRBJ2-7; D remains ambiguous. Looked up from germline, CDR1 is SGHAT and CDR2 is FQNNGV. The CDR3 covers 13 residues. Trimming took off 5 bases at V and 4 bases at J, with 12 bases between the two ends.

In its sample, this clonotype was seen many times. The rearrangement uses TRBV29-1 and TRBJ2-5, with D tentatively TRBD1 (5 bases). Per germline, CDR1 SQVTM and CDR2 ANQGSEA. Trimming took off 3 bases at V and 5 bases at J, with 16 bases between the two ends. The CDR3 consists of 14 residues. The CDR3: CSVDGSKDKETQYF. DNA for the CDR3: TGCAGCGTTGATGGTAGCAAGGACAAGGAGACCCAGTACTTC.

This chain uses TRBV20-1 with TRBJ2-3, with 15 positions matching TRBD2. The CDR3 totals 14 residues. With V trimmed by 5 bases and J by 6 bases, 3 bases remained unmatched. CDR1 is DFQATT, CDR2 SNEGSKA, per germline (reference sequence). The CDR3, as DNA: TGCAGTGCTCCAGGACTAGCGGGGGGGGATACGCAGTATTTT. Its translation: CSAPGLAGGDTQYF.

This clonotype was recorded at least ten times. The rearrangement links TRBV3-1 to TRBJ1-1, with TRBD1 as a possible D gene (5 bases). CDR3 size: 16 residues. V was pared by 1 base and J by 1 base, with 13 bases between. Germline CDR1 LGHDT, CDR2 YNNKEL (reference sequence). CDR3 sequence (DNA): TGTGCCAGCAGCCAAGTCAGGGCAGGTCAGAACACTGAAGCTTTCTTT. Its protein is CASSQVRAGQNTEAFF. Looking up the rest from reference TRBV3-1 and TRBJ1-1 gives the full variable domain: DTAVSQTPKYLVTQMGNDKSIKCEQNLGHDTMYWYKQDSKKFLKIMFSYNNKELIINETVPNRFSPKSPDKAHLNLHINSLELGDSAVYFCASSQVRAGQNTEAFFGQGTRLTVV.

Turning to this clonotype: One end of the junction varies from germline; a read error may be responsible. The chain is built from TRBV15 and TRBJ1-1; weak D call: TRBD1 (5 bases). Germline V CDR1 and CDR2: LNHNV, YYDKDF (reference sequence). The CDR3 has 14 residues. The CDR3 loop is CATTRQRSNTEAFF. DNA for the CDR3: TGTGCCACCACCAGACAGAGGTCGAACACTGAAGCTTTCTTT.

This clonotype was recorded many times. The V gene is TRBV4-2, the J gene TRBJ1-2; D unclear. There are 15 residues in the CDR3. The V end lost 0 bases, the J end lost 7 bases, and 15 bases lay between the germline ends. The germline CDR1 and CDR2 sequences are LGHNA and YNFKEQ. CDR3: CASSQDRLQTIGYTF. The DNA for the CDR3 is TGTGCCAGCAGCCAAGATCGTCTCCAGACTATTGGCTACACCTTC.

This clonotype was picked up many times. The rearrangement uses TRBV5-1 and TRBJ1-1; 7 nucleotides agree with TRBD1. The CDR3 runs 15 residues. V shed 3 bases, J shed 1 base, and the junction held 6 bases outside the gene matches. The germline V gene encodes CDR1 SGHRS and CDR2 YFSETQ. The CDR3 nucleotides read TGCGCCAGCAGCTCAACAGGGGTAAGGAACACTGAAGCTTTCTTT. Amino acid sequence: CASSSTGVRNTEAFF. Variable domain in full (rest from reference TRBV5-1 and TRBJ1-1): KAGVTQTPRYLIKTRGQQVTLSCSPISGHRSVSWYQQTPGQGLQFLFEYFSETQRNKGNFPGRFSGRQFSNSRSEMNVSTLELGDSALYLCASSSTGVRNTEAFFGQGTRLTVV.

This clonotype was observed at least ten times. The CDR3 DNA reads as TGCAGCGTTTGCTTATCCTGCGCCGGGGAGCTGTTTTTT. Residues: CSVCLSCAGELFF. The V call is TRBV29-1, the J call TRBJ2-2; D uncertain. The CDR3 spans 13 residues. The V end was cut by 5 bases, the J end by 6 bases, with 13 bases between. From germline, CDR1 is SQVTM and CDR2 ANQGSEA.

This clonotype was detected ten times or more. This rearrangement joins TRBV20-1 to TRBJ1-2; D gene ambiguous. The CDR3 has 15 residues. Germline V gene lookup returns CDR1 DFQATT and CDR2 SNEGSKA (reference sequence). The CDR3 sequence: CRAFNAGSSFYGYTF. CDR3 sequence (DNA): TGCAGGGCTTTTAATGCCGGGTCGTCCTTCTATGGCTACACCTTC.

This clonotype appeared many times. The chain carries TRBV25-1 and TRBJ2-3; 8 bases match TRBD2. Germline lookup yields CDR1 MGHDK and CDR2 SYGVNS. With V trimmed by 2 bases and J by 11 bases, 12 bases remained unmatched. This CDR3 is 15 amino acids long. The CDR3 coding sequence is TGTGCCAGCAGTGAACGGGTTAGCGGGGCCCAACAGCAGTATTTT. Residues: CASSERVSGAQQQYF.

This clonotype was detected ten times or more. This chain joins TRBV20-1 and TRBJ1-6; D is unresolved. The germline gives CDR1 DFQATT, CDR2 SNEGSKA (reference sequence). CDR3 size: 13 residues. The V end was cut by 1 base, the J end by 9 bases, with 10 bases between. CDR3 sequence: CSARGGIGSPLHF. The CDR3 nucleotides are TGCAGTGCTAGAGGGGGAATTGGTTCACCCCTCCACTTT.

This clonotype came up once. The chain employs TRBV27 and TRBJ2-1, with D hard to call. CDR1 and CDR2 from the germline V gene are MNHEY and SMNVEV (reference sequence). Trimming took 2 bases from V and 2 from J, leaving 13 bases between them. This CDR3 has 16 amino acids. The CDR3 sequence is CASSLVSAMPYNEQFF. In nucleotides, the CDR3 is TGTGCCAGCAGTTTAGTGTCAGCCATGCCCTACAATGAGCAGTTCTTC.

Ten or more counts support this clonotype. The chain combines TRBV28 with TRBJ2-1; D remains unclear. V shed 3 bases and J shed 0 bases, with 9 bases lying between them. The CDR3 is 15 residues long. Per germline, CDR1 MDHEN and CDR2 SYDVKM. The CDR3 sequence is CASSLAASSYNEQFF. CDR3 bases: TGTGCCAGCAGTTTGGCAGCGAGCTCCTACAATGAGCAGTTCTTC.

This clonotype has a count of ten or more. V usage is TRBV5-1 and J usage is TRBJ2-1; TRBD2 agrees at 12 bases. Germline assignment: CDR1 SGHRS and CDR2 YFSETQ. Germline trimming cut 4 bases from V and 0 bases from J; bases unmatched to any gene: 11. The CDR3 extends over 19 amino acids. The CDR3 region is CASSLTSGGLLSSYNEQFF. CDR3 nucleotide sequence: TGCGCCAGCAGCCTGACTAGCGGGGGCCTTCTGAGCTCCTACAATGAGCAGTTCTTC. Full variable domain (missing parts from reference TRBV5-1 and TRBJ2-1): KAGVTQTPRYLIKTRGQQVTLSCSPISGHRSVSWYQQTPGQGLQFLFEYFSETQRNKGNFPGRFSGRQFSNSRSEMNVSTLELGDSALYLCASSLTSGGLLSSYNEQFFGPGTRLTVL.